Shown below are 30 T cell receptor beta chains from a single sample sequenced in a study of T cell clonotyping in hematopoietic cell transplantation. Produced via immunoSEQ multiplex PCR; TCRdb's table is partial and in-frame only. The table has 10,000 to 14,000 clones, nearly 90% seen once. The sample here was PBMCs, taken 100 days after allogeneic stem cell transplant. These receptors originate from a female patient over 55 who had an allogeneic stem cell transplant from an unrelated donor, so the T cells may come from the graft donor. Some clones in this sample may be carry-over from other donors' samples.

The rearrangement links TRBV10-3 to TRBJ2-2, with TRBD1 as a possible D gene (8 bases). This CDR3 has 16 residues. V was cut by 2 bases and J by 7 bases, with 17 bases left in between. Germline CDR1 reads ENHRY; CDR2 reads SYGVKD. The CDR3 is CAISERGGQVDGELFF. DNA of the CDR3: TGTGCCATCAGTGAGAGGGGGGGACAGGTTGACGGGGAGCTGTTTTTT.

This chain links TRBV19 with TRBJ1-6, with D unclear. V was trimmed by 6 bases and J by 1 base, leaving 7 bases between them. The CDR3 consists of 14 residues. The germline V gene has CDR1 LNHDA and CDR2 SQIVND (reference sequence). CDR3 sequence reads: CASRGGSYNSPLHF. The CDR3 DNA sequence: TGTGCCAGTAGGGGTGGATCCTATAATTCACCCCTCCACTTT.

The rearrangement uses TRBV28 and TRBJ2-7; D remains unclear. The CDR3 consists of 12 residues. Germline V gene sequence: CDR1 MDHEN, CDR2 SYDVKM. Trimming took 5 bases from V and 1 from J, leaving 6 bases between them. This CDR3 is CASSGSSYEQYF. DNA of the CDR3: TGTGCCAGCAGTGGCAGTTCCTACGAGCAGTACTTC. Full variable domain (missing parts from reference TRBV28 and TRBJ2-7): DVKVTQSSRYLVKRTGEKVFLECVQDMDHENMFWYRQDPGLGLRLIYFSYDVKMKEKGDIPEGYSVSREKKERFSLILESASTNQTSMYLCASSGSSYEQYFGPGTRLTVT.

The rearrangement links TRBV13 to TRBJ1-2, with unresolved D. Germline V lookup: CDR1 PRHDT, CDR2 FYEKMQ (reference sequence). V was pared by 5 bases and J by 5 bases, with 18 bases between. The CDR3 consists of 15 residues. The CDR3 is CASSATHTVGYGYTF. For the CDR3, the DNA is TGTGCCAGCAGCGCGACCCACACCGTCGGGTATGGCTACACCTTC.

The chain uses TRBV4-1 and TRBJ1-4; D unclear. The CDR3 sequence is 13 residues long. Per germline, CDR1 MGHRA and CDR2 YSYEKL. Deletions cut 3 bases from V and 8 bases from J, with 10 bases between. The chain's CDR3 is CASSHPGGEKLFF. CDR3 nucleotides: TGCGCCAGCAGCCACCCGGGTGGGGAAAAACTGTTTTTT.

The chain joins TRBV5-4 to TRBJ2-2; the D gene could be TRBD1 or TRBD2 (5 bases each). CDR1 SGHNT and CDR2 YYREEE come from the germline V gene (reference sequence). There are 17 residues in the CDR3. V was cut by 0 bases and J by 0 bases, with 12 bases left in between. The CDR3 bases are TGTGCCAGCAGCTTGGAGGTATGGGGACCGAACACCGGGGAGCTGTTTTTT. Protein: CASSLEVWGPNTGELFF. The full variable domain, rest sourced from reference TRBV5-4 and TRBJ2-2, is ETGVTQSPTHLIKTRGQQVTLRCSSQSGHNTVSWYQQALGQGPQFIFQYYREEENGRGNFPPRFSGLQFPNYSSELNVNALELDDSALYLCASSLEVWGPNTGELFFGEGSRLTVL.

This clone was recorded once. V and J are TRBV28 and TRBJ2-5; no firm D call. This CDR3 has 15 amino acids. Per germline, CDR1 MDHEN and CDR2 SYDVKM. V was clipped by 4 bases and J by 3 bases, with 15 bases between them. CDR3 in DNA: TGTGCCAGCAGTTACAAATTCCTAGGAGAAGAGACCCAGTACTTC. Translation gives CASSYKFLGEETQYF.

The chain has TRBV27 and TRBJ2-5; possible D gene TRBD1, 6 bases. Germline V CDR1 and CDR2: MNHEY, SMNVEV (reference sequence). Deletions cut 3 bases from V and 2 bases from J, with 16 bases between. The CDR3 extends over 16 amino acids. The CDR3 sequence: CASSFQVTGLQETQYF. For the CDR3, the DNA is TGTGCCAGCAGTTTTCAGGTGACAGGCTTGCAAGAGACCCAGTACTTC.

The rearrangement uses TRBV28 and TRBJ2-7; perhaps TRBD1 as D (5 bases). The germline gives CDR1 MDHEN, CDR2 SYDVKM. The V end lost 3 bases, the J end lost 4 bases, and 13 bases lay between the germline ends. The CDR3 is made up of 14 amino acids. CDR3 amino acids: CASSFGRAQYEQYF. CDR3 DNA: TGTGCCAGCAGTTTCGGCAGGGCACAATACGAGCAGTACTTC.

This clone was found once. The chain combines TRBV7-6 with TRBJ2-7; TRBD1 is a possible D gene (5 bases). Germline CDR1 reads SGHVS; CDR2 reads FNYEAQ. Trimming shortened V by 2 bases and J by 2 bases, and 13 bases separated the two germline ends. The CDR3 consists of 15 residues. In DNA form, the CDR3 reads TGTGCCAGCAGCTTACGGCAGGGTGGAACCTACGAGCAGTACTTC. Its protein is CASSLRQGGTYEQYF. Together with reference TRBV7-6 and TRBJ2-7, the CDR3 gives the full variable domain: GAGVSQSPRYKVTKRGQDVALRCDPISGHVSLYWYRQALGQGPEFLTYFNYEAQQDKSGLPNDRFSAERPEGSISTLTIQRTEQRDSAMYRCASSLRQGGTYEQYFGPGTRLTVT.

CDR3 coding DNA: TGTGCCAGCAGTGAATTTACAGGCGGCAATCCGTATCTCTCTGGAAACACCATATATTTT. This sequence encodes CASSEFTGGNPYLSGNTIYF. V is TRBV6-1 and J is TRBJ1-3, with a weak D call TRBD1 (5 bases). Per germline, CDR1 MNHNS and CDR2 SASEGT. The germline V and J ends were trimmed by 2 bases and 0 bases, with 23 bases remaining between them. The CDR3 has 20 residues.

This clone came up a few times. As DNA, the CDR3 is TGTGCCAGCAGCGCCTATGCAGATACGCAGTATTTT. It translates to CASSAYADTQYF. The chain combines TRBV7-2 with TRBJ2-3; D is ambiguous. The CDR3 contains 12 residues. Looked up from germline, CDR1 is SGHTA and CDR2 is FQGNSA. Trimming left V 5 bases short and J 4 bases short, with 7 bases between.

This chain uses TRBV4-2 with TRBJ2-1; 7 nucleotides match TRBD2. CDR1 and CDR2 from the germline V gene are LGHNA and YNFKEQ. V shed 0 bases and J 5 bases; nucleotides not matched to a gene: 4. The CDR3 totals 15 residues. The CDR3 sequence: CASSQELADNNEQFF. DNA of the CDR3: TGTGCCAGCAGCCAAGAGCTAGCGGACAACAATGAGCAGTTCTTC.

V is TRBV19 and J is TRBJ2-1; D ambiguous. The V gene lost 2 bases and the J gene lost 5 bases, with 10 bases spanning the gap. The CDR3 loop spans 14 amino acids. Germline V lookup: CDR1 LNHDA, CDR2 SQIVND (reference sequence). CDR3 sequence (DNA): TGTGCCAGTAGTATAAGATATCCGGACAATGAGCAGTTCTTC. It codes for CASSIRYPDNEQFF.

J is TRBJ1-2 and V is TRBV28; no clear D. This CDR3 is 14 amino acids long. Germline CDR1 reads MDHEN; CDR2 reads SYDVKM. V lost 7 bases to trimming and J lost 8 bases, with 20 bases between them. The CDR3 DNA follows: TGTGCCAGCACCTCCCTCGCCTCGGCAGTAGGCTACACCTTC. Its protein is CASTSLASAVGYTF.

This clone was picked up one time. CDR3 residues: CASSLLGKETQYF. CDR3 bases: TGTGCCAGCAGCTTATTAGGGAAAGAGACCCAGTACTTC. The genes are TRBV7-9 and TRBJ2-5; D gene uncertain. V was clipped by 2 bases and J by 3 bases, with 7 bases between them. Germline V CDR1 and CDR2: SEHNR, FQNEAQ (reference sequence). The CDR3 has 13 amino acids. Full variable domain (rest looked up from reference TRBV7-9 and TRBJ2-5): DTGVSQNPRHKITKRGQNVTFRCDPISEHNRLYWYRQTLGQGPEFLTYFQNEAQLEKSRLLSDRFSAERPKGSFSTLEIQRTEQGDSAMYLCASSLLGKETQYFGPGTRLLVL.

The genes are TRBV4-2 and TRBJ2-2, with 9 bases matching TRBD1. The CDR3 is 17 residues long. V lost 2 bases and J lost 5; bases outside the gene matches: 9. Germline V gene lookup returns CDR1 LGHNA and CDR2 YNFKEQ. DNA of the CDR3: TGTGCCAGCAGCCAACCGCCTCCCGGGACAGGGACCGGGGAGCTGTTTTTT. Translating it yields CASSQPPPGTGTGELFF.

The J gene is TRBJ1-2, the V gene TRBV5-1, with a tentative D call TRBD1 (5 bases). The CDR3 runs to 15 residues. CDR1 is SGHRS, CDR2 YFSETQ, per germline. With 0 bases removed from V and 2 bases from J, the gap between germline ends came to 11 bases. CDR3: CASSLVPGGNYGYTF. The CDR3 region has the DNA TGCGCCAGCAGCTTGGTTCCCGGGGGGAACTATGGCTACACCTTC. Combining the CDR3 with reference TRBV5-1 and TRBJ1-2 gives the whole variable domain KAGVTQTPRYLIKTRGQQVTLSCSPISGHRSVSWYQQTPGQGLQFLFEYFSETQRNKGNFPGRFSGRQFSNSRSEMNVSTLELGDSALYLCASSLVPGGNYGYTFGSGTRLTVV.

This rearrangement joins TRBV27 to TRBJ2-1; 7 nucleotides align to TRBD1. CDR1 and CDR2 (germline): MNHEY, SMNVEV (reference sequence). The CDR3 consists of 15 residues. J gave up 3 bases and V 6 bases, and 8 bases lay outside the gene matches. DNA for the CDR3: TGTGCCAGCAGCCCGACAGGGTCGGGCTACAATGAGCAGTTCTTC. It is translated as CASSPTGSGYNEQFF.

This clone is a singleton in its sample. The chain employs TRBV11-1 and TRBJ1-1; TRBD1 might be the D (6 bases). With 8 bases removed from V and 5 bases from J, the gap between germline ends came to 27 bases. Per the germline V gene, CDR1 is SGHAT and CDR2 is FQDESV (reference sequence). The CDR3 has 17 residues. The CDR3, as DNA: TGTGCCAGCGACCCAGAGCTGGCCATTGGGGGCCAGACTGAAGCTTTCTTT. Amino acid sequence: CASDPELAIGGQTEAFF.

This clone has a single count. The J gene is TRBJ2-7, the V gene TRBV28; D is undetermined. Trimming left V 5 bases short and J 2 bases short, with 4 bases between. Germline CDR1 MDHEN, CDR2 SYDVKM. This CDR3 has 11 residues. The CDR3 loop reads CASSLTYEQYF. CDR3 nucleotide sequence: TGTGCCAGCAGTCTTACCTACGAGCAGTACTTC.

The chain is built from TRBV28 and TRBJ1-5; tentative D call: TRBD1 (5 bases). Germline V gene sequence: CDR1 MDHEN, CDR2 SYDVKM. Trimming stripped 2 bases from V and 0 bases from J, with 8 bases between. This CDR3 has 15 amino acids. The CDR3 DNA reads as TGTGCCAGCAGTTTAGAGGGGTATAGCAATCAGCCCCAGCATTTT. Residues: CASSLEGYSNQPQHF.

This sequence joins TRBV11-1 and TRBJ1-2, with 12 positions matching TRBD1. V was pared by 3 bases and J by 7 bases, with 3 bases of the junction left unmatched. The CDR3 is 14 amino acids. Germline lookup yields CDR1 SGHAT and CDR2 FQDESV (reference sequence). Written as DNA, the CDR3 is TGTGCCAGCAGCTTGGGGACAGGGGGCAGTGGCTACACCTTC. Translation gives CASSLGTGGSGYTF.

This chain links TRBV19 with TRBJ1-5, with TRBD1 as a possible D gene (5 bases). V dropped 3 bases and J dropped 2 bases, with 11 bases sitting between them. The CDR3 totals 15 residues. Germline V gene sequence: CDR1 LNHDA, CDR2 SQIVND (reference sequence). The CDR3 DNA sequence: TGTGCCAGTAGTATGGAGGGGTACGGCAATCAGCCCCAGCATTTT. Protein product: CASSMEGYGNQPQHF.

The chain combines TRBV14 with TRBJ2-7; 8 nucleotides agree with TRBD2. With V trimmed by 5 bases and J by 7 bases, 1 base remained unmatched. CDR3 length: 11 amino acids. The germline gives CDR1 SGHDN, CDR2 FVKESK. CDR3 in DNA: TGTGCCAGCAGCTTAGCGGGAGAGCAGTACTTC. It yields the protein CASSLAGEQYF.

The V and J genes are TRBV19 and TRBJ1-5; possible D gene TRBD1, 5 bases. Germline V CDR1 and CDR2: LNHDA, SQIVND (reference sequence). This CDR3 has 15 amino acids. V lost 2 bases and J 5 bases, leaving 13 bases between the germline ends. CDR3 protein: CASSIQGVVDQPQHF. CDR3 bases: TGTGCCAGTAGTATACAGGGTGTGGTGGATCAGCCCCAGCATTTT.

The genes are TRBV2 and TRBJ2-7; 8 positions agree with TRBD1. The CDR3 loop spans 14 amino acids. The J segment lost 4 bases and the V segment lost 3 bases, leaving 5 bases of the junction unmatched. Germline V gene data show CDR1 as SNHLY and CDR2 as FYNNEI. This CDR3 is CASSDTGGNYEQYF. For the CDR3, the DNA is TGTGCCAGCAGTGACACAGGGGGAAATTACGAGCAGTACTTC.

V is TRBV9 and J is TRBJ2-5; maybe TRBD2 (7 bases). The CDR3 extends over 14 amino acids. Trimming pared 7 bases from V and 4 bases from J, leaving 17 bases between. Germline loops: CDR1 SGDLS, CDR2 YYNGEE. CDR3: CASGRAGTLETQYF. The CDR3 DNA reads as TGTGCCAGCGGGAGGGCGGGGACATTAGAGACCCAGTACTTC. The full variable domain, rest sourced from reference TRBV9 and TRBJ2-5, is DSGVTQTPKHLITATGQRVTLRCSPRSGDLSVYWYQQSLDQGLQFLIQYYNGEERAKGNILERFSAQQFPDLHSELNLSSLELGDSALYFCASGRAGTLETQYFGPGTRLLVL.

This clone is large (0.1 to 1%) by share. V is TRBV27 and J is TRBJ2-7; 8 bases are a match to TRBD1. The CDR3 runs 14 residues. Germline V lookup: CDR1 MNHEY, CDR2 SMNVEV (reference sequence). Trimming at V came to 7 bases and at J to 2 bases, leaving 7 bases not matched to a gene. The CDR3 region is CASKAGTGPYEQYF. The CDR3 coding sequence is TGTGCCAGCAAAGCCGGGACAGGCCCCTACGAGCAGTACTTC.

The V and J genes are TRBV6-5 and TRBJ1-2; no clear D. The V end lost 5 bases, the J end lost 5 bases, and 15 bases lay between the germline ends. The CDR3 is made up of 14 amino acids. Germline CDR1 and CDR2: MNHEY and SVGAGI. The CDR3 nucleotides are TGTGCCAGCAGTAACATAGCTATCCCTTATGGCTACACCTTC. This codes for CASSNIAIPYGYTF.